Listed below are T cell receptor beta chains from one sample, sequenced in a study of CD4+ T cells in melanoma. Libraries were prepared by immunoSEQ multiplex PCR; TCRdb keeps only in-frame clonotypes and omits some of them. The sample contains roughly 110,000 clones, 92% of which appear only once. The source material was peripheral blood. The receptors were sampled from a human donor with melanoma. CDR3s include the opening cysteine and the closing phenylalanine or tryptophan. A D gene is named only where the DNA matches it firmly. Only some rows state a clone size, as once, few, many or a class for expanded clones.

J,V,D,size,CDR3,DNA
TRBJ2-5,TRBV27,TRBD1,-,CASRTGWETQYF,TGTGCCAGCAGGACAGGGTGGGAGACCCAGTACTTC
TRBJ2-3,TRBV5-1,-,-,CASSSQGIDTQYF,TGCGCCAGCAGCTCCCAAGGGATAGATACGCAGTATTTT
TRBJ2-3,TRBV7-3,TRBD2,-,CASSTTGTSGRAVSTDTQYF,TGTGCCAGCAGCACCACCGGGACTAGCGGGAGGGCCGTGAGCACAGATACGCAGTATTTT
TRBJ2-5,TRBV18,-,-,CASSPPSQPAQYF,TGTGCCAGCTCACCACCATCCCAACCGGCCCAGTACTTC
TRBJ1-2,TRBV28,-,-,CASRNFDGTLAHTF,TGTGCCAGCAGGAATTTTGACGGGACGTTAGCCCACACCTTC
TRBJ2-2,TRBV5-6,-,-,CASSLNRGAGELFF,TGTGCCAGCAGCTTGAATAGAGGGGCCGGGGAGCTGTTTTTT
TRBJ2-2,TRBV6-5,TRBD2,-,CASSYSVGGATGELFF,TGTGCCAGCAGTTACTCGGTCGGGGGGGCCACCGGGGAGCTGTTTTTT
TRBJ1-1,TRBV7-8,TRBD1,-,CASSFRTGGRDTEAFF,TGTGCCAGCAGCTTTCGGACAGGGGGTAGGGACACTGAAGCTTTCTTT
TRBJ2-2,TRBV7-6,TRBD2,-,CASSLLNPTSGSGELFF,TGTGCCAGCAGCTTATTGAACCCAACTAGCGGCAGCGGGGAGCTGTTTTTT
TRBJ2-5,TRBV30,-,-,CAWSTGQETQYF,TGTGCCTGGAGTACTGGGCAAGAGACCCAGTACTTC
TRBJ2-7,TRBV7-3,TRBD2,-,CASSLTPSGNSEQYF,TGTGCCAGCAGCCTAACCCCTAGCGGGAATAGCGAGCAGTACTTC
TRBJ2-2,TRBV19,-,few,CASSKASGTGELFF,TGTGCCAGTAGTAAGGCGTCGGGGACCGGGGAGCTGTTTTTT
TRBJ2-7,TRBV15,-,-,CATSRSGGTIYEQYF,TGTGCCACCAGCAGGTCAGGGGGGACGATCTACGAGCAGTACTTC
TRBJ2-1,TRBV7-3,TRBD2,-,CASSLMGLAGYNEQFF,TGTGCCAGCAGCTTAATGGGGCTAGCGGGCTACAATGAGCAGTTCTTC
TRBJ1-5,TRBV4-1,-,-,CASSQGGADQPQHF,TGCGCCAGCAGCCAAGGGGGAGCTGATCAGCCCCAGCATTTT
TRBJ2-2,TRBV9,TRBD2,-,CASSVAGASGGELFF,TGTGCCAGCAGCGTAGCCGGGGCTAGCGGCGGGGAGCTGTTTTTT
TRBJ2-7,TRBV7-9,TRBD1,-,CASSLWTGGYEQYF,TGTGCCAGCAGCCTATGGACAGGGGGATACGAGCAGTACTTC
TRBJ2-1,TRBV6-5,TRBD1,-,CASRPGTGGRYEQFF,TGTGCCAGCAGGCCCGGGACAGGGGGGCGTTATGAGCAGTTCTTC
TRBJ1-4,TRBV4-2,-,-,CASSQDRTREKLFF,TGTGCCAGCAGCCAAGATCGGACTCGGGAAAAACTGTTTTTT
TRBJ2-7,TRBV7-2,-,-,CASSPRVDYEQYF,TGTGCCAGCAGCCCCCGAGTAGATTACGAGCAGTACTTC
TRBJ2-7,TRBV13,TRBD1,-,CASRRQGDPYEQYF,TGTGCCAGCCGACGACAGGGGGATCCCTACGAGCAGTACTTC
TRBJ1-1,TRBV28,TRBD1,few,CASSKLTGARTEAFF,TGTGCCAGCAGCAAATTAACAGGGGCTCGGACTGAAGCTTTCTTT
TRBJ2-5,TRBV9,TRBD2,once,CASSVVAGVRETQYF,TGTGCCAGCAGCGTAGTGGCGGGAGTGCGGGAGACCCAGTACTTC
TRBJ2-2,TRBV15,-,once,CATSRDGSNEAGELFF,TGTGCCACCAGCAGAGATGGTAGTAATGAAGCCGGGGAGCTGTTTTTT
TRBJ1-6,TRBV7-2,TRBD1,-,CASSRTGDTSYNSPLHF,TGTGCCAGCAGTCGAACAGGGGATACCTCCTATAATTCACCCCTCCACTTT
TRBJ2-2,TRBV7-9,TRBD2,-,CASSGTRGPGELFF,TGTGCCAGCAGCGGGACTAGGGGCCCCGGGGAGCTGTTTTTT
TRBJ1-4,TRBV28,-,-,CASSLYRVPNEKLFF,TGTGCCAGCAGTTTATACAGGGTGCCAAATGAAAAACTGTTTTTT
TRBJ2-7,TRBV2,-,once,CASNSQYSYEQYF,TGTGCCAGCAATTCCCAATACTCCTACGAGCAGTACTTC
TRBJ2-6,TRBV19,-,-,CASSIVGGSGANVLTF,TGTGCCAGTAGTATAGTGGGTGGGTCTGGGGCCAACGTCCTGACTTTC
TRBJ1-1,TRBV7-9,-,few,CASSSYENTEAFF,TGTGCCAGCAGCTCTTACGAGAACACTGAAGCTTTCTTT
TRBJ1-4,TRBV5-4,TRBD1,-,CASSLRDRDGKLFF,TGTGCCAGCAGCCTCCGGGACAGGGATGGAAAACTGTTTTTT
TRBJ2-7,TRBV19,-,-,CASSIGQSYEQYF,TGTGCCAGTAGTATCGGACAGTCCTACGAGCAGTACTTC
TRBJ2-2,TRBV9,-,-,CASSLNTGELFF,TGTGCCAGCAGCTTGAACACCGGGGAGCTGTTTTTT
TRBJ2-7,TRBV5-4,-,-,CASSWWEGYEQYF,TGTGCCAGCAGCTGGTGGGAAGGCTACGAGCAGTACTTC
TRBJ2-7,TRBV7-9,-,once,CASSLSLAATGYEQYF,TGTGCCAGCAGCTTATCACTTGCAGCGACTGGATACGAGCAGTACTTC
TRBJ2-5,TRBV6-5,TRBD2,-,CASRPAGGQETQYF,TGTGCCAGCAGGCCAGCGGGGGGCCAAGAGACCCAGTACTTC
TRBJ2-1,TRBV2,-,-,CASSVTGRHEQFF,TGTGCCAGCAGTGTCACAGGTCGGCATGAGCAGTTCTTC
TRBJ2-7,TRBV7-9,TRBD1,-,CASSLLGTGATYEQYF,TGTGCCAGCAGCTTATTAGGGACAGGGGCAACCTACGAGCAGTACTTC
TRBJ1-1,TRBV19,-,once,CASSIYGGGQQNTEAFF,TGTGCCAGTAGTATATATGGGGGTGGACAGCAGAACACTGAAGCTTTCTTT
TRBJ2-5,TRBV11-1,TRBD1,-,CASSLPGQQETQYF,TGTGCCAGCAGCTTACCGGGACAGCAAGAGACCCAGTACTTC
TRBJ2-3,TRBV27,-,-,CASSKDMGASDTQYF,TGTGCCAGCAGCAAGGACATGGGGGCGTCAGATACGCAGTATTTT